The 4 T cell receptor beta chains in this list originate from one sample, sequenced in a study of identical twins. MiXCR, run by TCRdb on the 5' RACE reads, gives a single entry per CDR3 protein. The table includes 260,000 or so distinct CDR3 sequences, approximately 8% detected once. These data also formed part of another study, on yellow fever vaccine responses in identical twins.

The sequencing input was CD8+ T cells sorted from blood. The receptors here all came from a woman younger than 35 in good health.

This clonotype has ten or more counts. The gene calls are TRBV9 and TRBJ1-5, with a tentative D call TRBD1 (6 bases). The V end lost 3 bases, the J end lost 6 bases, and 16 bases lay between the germline ends. Germline-derived CDR1 and CDR2 are SGDLS and YYNGEE. This CDR3 contains 15 residues. CDR3 sequence reads: CASSADTGSGQPQHF. The CDR3 DNA reads as TGTGCCAGCAGCGCCGATACAGGGTCAGGTCAGCCCCAGCATTTT.

This clonotype was recorded a few times. The rearrangement joins TRBV18 to TRBJ2-5; D unresolved. V lost 2 bases, J lost 3 bases, and 13 bases lay in between. The CDR3 is 15 residues long. Germline CDR1 reads KGHSH; CDR2 reads LQKENI. The CDR3 protein is CASSPSRDREETQYF. The CDR3 nucleotides read TGTGCCAGCTCACCATCCCGAGACCGAGAAGAGACCCAGTACTTC.

This chain uses TRBV5-4 with TRBJ2-5; D unresolved. Germline V CDR1 and CDR2: SGHNT, YYREEE (reference sequence). V was trimmed by 0 bases and J by 9 bases, leaving 15 bases between them. CDR3 length: 14 amino acids. CDR3 sequence: CASSLESEVFAQYF. CDR3 bases: TGTGCCAGCAGCTTGGAGTCAGAGGTGTTTGCCCAGTACTTC.

The chain is built from TRBV2 and TRBJ2-1; 8 bases fit TRBD2. V lost 2 bases, J lost 6 bases, and 15 bases stayed unmatched. Germline CDR1 and CDR2: SNHLY and FYNNEI. This CDR3 spans 18 amino acids. The CDR3 DNA reads as TGTGCCAGCAGTGAAATAGTGGGCTCTAGCGGGTTAGGCAATGAGCAGTTCTTC. Protein product: CASSEIVGSSGLGNEQFF.